This T cell receptor (beta chain) was profiled in a study of blood T cells in healthy people across ages (dated by TCRdb to the mid-2010s). Notes on the research overall: In model experiments, template switching captured about one uniquely barcoded TCR beta cDNA molecule for every two T cells. Age-related changes in TCR beta repertoire diversity were measured in the study by deep sequencing normalized with unique cDNA molecular identifiers. Donors were grouped into four age groups: young (average approximately 15 years), middle-aged (roughly 37), aged (about 60) and long-lived (about 82). To avoid experimental bias, donors of different ages were randomly spread across the sequencing lanes. The study analyzed two additional independent replicas of 1 million unique cDNA reads from the same blood draw for two donors, one aged 18 to 30 and one aged 80 or older.

Donors were about 36 systemically healthy Caucasian individuals from Russia aged roughly 6 to 100 years. Each donor gave around 9 milliliters of peripheral blood, collected into EDTA-treated Vacutainer tubes. Ficoll-Paque density-gradient centrifugation was used to isolate PBMCs, with at least 6.5 million per sample. Trizol reagent was used to extract total RNA from PBMCs, with at least 6 micrograms per sample. For every donor, an aliquot of PBMCs went through flow cytometry to measure the percentages of naive CD45RAhigh/CD27high T cells. This clonotype came up many times. Its target antigen remains unknown. A much larger clone lies a single base off, so this may be a read error. Beyond this particular receptor, the publication reports: Estimates of total diversity from one million sequenced T cells were regarded as lower bounds and underestimates. Because donor CMV infection status was unknown, age-related changes in expanded clonotypes were potentially confounded. The percentage of naive T cells measured by flow cytometry correlated strongly with observed TCR beta diversity. Compared with the aged group, the long-lived group had more naive CD4+ T cells, fewer expanded clones and increased TCR diversity, a pattern suggesting age selection. Since profiling was done on bulk unsorted PBMCs, naive and antigen-experienced compartments could not be conclusively compared. Observed TCR beta diversity per million T cells fell roughly linearly with age, and a significant reduction was already apparent by age around 40.

Library preparation employed 5' RACE. Data came from an Illumina HiSeq 2500. A second PCR of about 7 to 12 cycles was performed with a sample-barcoded 5' primer and a J-beta primer mix. Each TCR beta cDNA molecule received a unique molecular identifier from a template-switch 5' adaptor carrying 12 random nucleotides. Each sample yielded at least 2.5 million CDR3-containing paired-end reads. First-strand cDNA synthesis was performed from all RNA using the Mint cDNA synthesis kit, with priming by a TRBC-specific oligonucleotide. Following uracil-DNA glycosylase treatment, all cDNA underwent a first 18-cycle PCR with the universal primers M1SS and BC2_uni_R. Under the source paper's analysis protocol: For normalization, 1 million high-quality reads were randomly selected from each sample, with every read carrying a distinct molecular identifier. Instead of being binned into consensus sequences, reads that shared molecular identifiers were thrown out. MiTCR, run with a Q25 quality threshold and the strictest error-elimination algorithm, handled CDR3 identification, clonotype clustering and error correction. Lower-bound total TCR beta diversity was estimated with a nonparametric unseen species model using Euler transformation. TCRdb took the public reads, trimmed them with fastp at Q25, ran MiXCR for clone calling and kept in-frame beta chains. Every CDR3 protein is listed once, alongside the most common genes and DNA of its rows. In this record, the V and J calls reflect TCRdb's handling and not the investigators' own analysis. In all, the sample holds over 550,000 distinct CDR3 sequences, and approximately 30% of those were seen once. The ten largest clones take up roughly 14% of the sample.

The germline V gene supplies CDR1 LGHNA and CDR2 YNFKEQ. Relative to germline, V is 0 bases shorter and J is 7 bases shorter, with 7 bases between their ends. The CDR3 measures 12 amino acids from cysteine to phenylalanine. Only CDR3 DNA remains: 36 bases, in frame from the first base. This chain is built from TRBV4-2 and TRBJ2-7, with no D gene named confidently. The sequenced material came from blood. This TCR was sampled from a woman at least 80 years old in good health. The bases are TGTGCCAGCAGCCAAGATCACCATGAGCAGTACTTC. Its protein reads: CASSQDHHEQYF.